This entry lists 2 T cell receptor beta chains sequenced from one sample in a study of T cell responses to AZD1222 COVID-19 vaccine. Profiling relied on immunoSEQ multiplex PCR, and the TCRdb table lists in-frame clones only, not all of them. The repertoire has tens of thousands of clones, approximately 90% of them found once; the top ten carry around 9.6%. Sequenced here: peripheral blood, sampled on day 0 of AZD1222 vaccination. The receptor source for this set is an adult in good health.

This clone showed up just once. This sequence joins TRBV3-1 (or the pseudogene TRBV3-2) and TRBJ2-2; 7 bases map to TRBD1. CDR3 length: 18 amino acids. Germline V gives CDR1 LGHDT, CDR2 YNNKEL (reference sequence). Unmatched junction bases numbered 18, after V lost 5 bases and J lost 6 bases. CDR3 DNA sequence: TGTGCCAGCAGCGGTGGGACAGTCCCGACCCCTCGGGCCGGGGAGCTGTTTTTT. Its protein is CASSGGTVPTPRAGELFF.

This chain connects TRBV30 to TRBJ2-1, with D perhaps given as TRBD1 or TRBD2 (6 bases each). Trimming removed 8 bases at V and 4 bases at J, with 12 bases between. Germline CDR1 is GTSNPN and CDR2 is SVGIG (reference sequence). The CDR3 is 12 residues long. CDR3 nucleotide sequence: TGTGCCGGCGGGACACCGTACAATGAGCAGTTCTTC. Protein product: CAGGTPYNEQFF. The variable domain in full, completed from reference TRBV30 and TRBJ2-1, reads SQTIHQWPATLVQPVGSPLSLECTVEGTSNPNLYWYRQAAGRGLQLLFYSVGIGQISSEVPQNLSASRPQDRQFILSSKKLLLSDSGFYLCAGGTPYNEQFFGPGTRLTVL.